The 8 T cell receptor beta chains in this list originate from one sample, sequenced in a study of blood T cell repertoires in COVID-19. Produced via immunoSEQ multiplex PCR; TCRdb's table is partial and in-frame only. The data contain about 310,000 clones, around 86% of them seen just once; the ten biggest clones take up 1.3%. The sample consisted of peripheral blood. The receptors were sampled from a man between 65 and 85 years old with acute or convalescent COVID-19.

The chain carries TRBV12-3 or TRBV12-4 and TRBJ1-2, with 9 bases aligning to TRBD1. The CDR3 extends over 13 amino acids. The junction had 2 bases not matched to a gene; V was cut back by 4 bases and J by 5 bases. The CDR3 DNA is TGTGCCAGCAGTTGGGGACAGGGTTATGGCTACACCTTC. Translation: CASSWGQGYGYTF.

This chain connects TRBV28 to TRBJ1-6; no clear D. CDR3 length: 15 residues. CDR1 MDHEN and CDR2 SYDVKM come from the germline V gene. V lost 7 bases and J 4 bases, leaving 14 bases between the germline ends. CDR3 in DNA: TGTGCCAGCATTCGGGAGAACCTGTATAATTCACCCCTCCACTTT. Residues: CASIRENLYNSPLHF.

This clone was observed once. The V call is TRBV6-6, the J call TRBJ1-5; 7 bases are a match to TRBD1. CDR1 is MNHNY and CDR2 is SVGAGI in the germline V gene (reference sequence). The CDR3 runs 15 residues. V lost 4 bases and J lost 5; bases outside the gene matches: 8. The CDR3 reads CASSSTGRGDQPQHF. The CDR3 DNA is TGTGCCAGCAGTTCGACAGGGCGGGGGGATCAGCCCCAGCATTTT.

The chain carries TRBV19 and TRBJ1-5, with TRBD1 matching over 9 bases. CDR1 is LNHDA and CDR2 is SQIVND in the germline V gene (reference sequence). The V segment lost 5 bases and the J segment 4 bases; nucleotides outside the gene matches: 6. This CDR3 comprises 15 residues. As DNA, the CDR3 is TGTGCCAGTAGTGGTTTGACAGGGGGAAATCAGCCCCAGCATTTT. Translated: CASSGLTGGNQPQHF. The variable domain in full, with the rest retrieved from reference TRBV19 and TRBJ1-5, is DGGITQSPKYLFRKEGQNVTLSCEQNLNHDAMYWYRQDPGQGLRLIYYSQIVNDFQKGDIAEGYSVSREKKESFPLTVTSAQKNPTAFYLCASSGLTGGNQPQHFGDGTRLSIL.

V is TRBV1 and J is TRBJ1-1. TRBV1 constitutes a pseudogene. The CDR3 loop spans 16 amino acids. DNA for the CDR3: TGCACCAGCAGCCAGATGGGAGGCTCCACGGACACTGAAGCTTTCTTT. It codes for CTSSQMGGSTDTEAFF.

The chain recombines TRBV7-9 with TRBJ2-7; 12 bases fit TRBD1. Losses at the gene ends were 5 bases for V and 3 bases for J; bases not matched to a gene: 5. The CDR3 has 15 amino acids. Germline loops: CDR1 SEHNR, CDR2 FQNEAQ (reference sequence). As DNA, the CDR3 is TGTGCCAGCAGCACGGGACAGGGGGCGATCTACGAGCAGTACTTC. Translating gives CASSTGQGAIYEQYF.

This chain connects TRBV1 to TRBJ2-7; the table assigns TRBD2, which was not confirmed against the DNA. TRBV1 is reported as a pseudogene. CDR3 length: 15 residues. The CDR3 loop reads CTSSPHLAGMGEQYF. In nucleotides, the CDR3 is TGCACCAGCAGCCCCCACTTAGCCGGGATGGGCGAGCAGTACTTC.

The chain couples TRBV24-1 to TRBJ2-5, with TRBD2 identical over 13 bases. Germline V lookup: CDR1 KGHDR, CDR2 SFDVKD. V shed 4 bases, J shed 5 bases, and the junction held 12 bases outside the gene matches. This CDR3 is built from 18 residues. The CDR3 is CATSDWRTSGSIRETQYF. In DNA, the CDR3 is TGTGCCACCAGTGACTGGAGGACTAGCGGGAGTATCCGGGAGACCCAGTACTTC.